The following is a T cell receptor beta chain sequence with its context. Its antigen remains unidentified. This entry is derived from a study of OX40 agonist ivuxolimab in advanced cancers. Study-level points and caveats: Doses of 0.1 to 3.0 mg/kg were accompanied by clonal expansion of CD4+ and CD8+ blood T cells by week 6. The mean number of expanded clones was higher in CD8+ T cells than in CD4+.

Sampling times: baseline, cycle 4 day 1, cycle 7 day 1. Trimming left V 5 bases short and J 6 bases short, with 14 bases between. Germline V gene lookup returns CDR1 MDHEN and CDR2 SYDVKM. This CDR3 region has 14 residues. Sequenced by immunoSEQ multiplex PCR; TCRdb stores in-frame clones only, minus some. Of more than 60,000 clones in the sample, 85% to 90% were seen once. The chain joins TRBV28 to TRBJ2-1, with a possible D match to TRBD1 (6 bases). The clonotype was recovered from an adult with an advanced solid tumor such as melanoma, head and neck, liver or kidney cancer. The specimen comprised CD4+ or CD8+ T cells sorted from blood, sampled in a trial of the OX40 agonist ivuxolimab. The CDR3: CASSPGTFGNEQFF. CDR3 coding DNA: TGTGCCAGCAGTCCCGGGACATTCGGCAATGAGCAGTTCTTC.